This T cell receptor beta chain was sequenced for a study of tumor and adjacent non-tumor tissue in lung cancer. Study-level information: Aged about 30 to 76 years, patients included under 13 men and a few women with stage I to III disease. Study-wide results and caveats: Compared with tumor, normal lung showed significantly lower TCR diversity. Tumor repertoires had a smaller top 100 clone share than normal lung.

RNA was extracted from bulk tissue without any cell sorting. In the case of this clonotype: Antigen unknown. A junction end diverges from the germline sequence, so it may reflect a read error.

The CDR3 length is 14 residues. Germline CDR1 reads SGHDN; CDR2 reads FVKESK. The library came from three nested PCR rounds adapted from ARM-PCR protocols. MiXCR was run by TCRdb on the multiplex PCR reads, yielding one entry per CDR3 protein. The sample includes approximately 79,000 distinct CDR3 sequences, roughly three fifths of them seen just once. Material: lung tumor tissue. This chain connects TRBV14 to TRBJ2-2; D gene ambiguous. This receptor was obtained from a man aged 65-85 years with non-small cell lung cancer. The CDR3 coding sequence is TGTACCAGCAGCCATGAAAGTTACACCGGGGAGCTGTTTTTT. Its protein product is CTSSHESYTGELFF.